This section outlines one T cell receptor (beta chain) sequence together with its context. Its cognate antigen has yet to be identified. No per-base quality is available; no much larger clone lies one base away. The Qiagen DNeasy kit was used to extract genomic DNA both from unsorted PBMCs and from the negatively selected CD4+ and CD8+ fractions. TCR beta CDR3 regions were subjected to amplification by immunoSEQ multiplex PCR with primers that anneal to V and J segments. A synthetic immune receptor repertoire was used to minimize amplification bias, and any remaining bias was removed computationally after sequencing. In the authors' own workflow: Repertoire diversity was quantified as the Shannon entropy index using custom Python scripts. Unsorted, CD4+ and CD8+ repertoires were analyzed separately, except for combined analyses in which CD4+ and CD8+ sequences were merged in silico. A clone was considered expanded if an increase in frequency of at least 2-fold after treatment relative to C1D1 was found, and a pseudocount of 0.5 was applied to clones undetected at baseline. Clones with 0 or 1 copy at C1D1 were defined as singleton clones, while clones with 2 or more copies were defined as non-singleton clones. By matching protein sequences in sorted samples from the same patient, clones expanded in unsorted samples were annotated as CD4+, CD8+ or unknown. Wilcoxon tests were applied to paired samples to test diversity changes from C1D1 to C4D1. TCRdb mirrors the immuneACCESS table, restricted to in-frame sequences. Some clones are absent from its copies; in checked studies, under half trace to an unresolved V gene, and the reason for the others is unknown. V and J calls and clone size are as listed in that table; D and trimming were resolved from the DNA. The table for this sample lists about 51,000 clones; approximately 80% of them were counted only once. Around 19% of the sample rests with the top ten.

This entry is derived from a study of PD-1 blockade in classical Hodgkin lymphoma (dated by TCRdb to 2020 to 2022). Study-wide context: Nivolumab dosing was 3 mg/kg intravenously every 2 weeks, continuing until either disease progression or unacceptable toxicity. The study used CyTOF and TCR beta sequencing to define a peripheral blood immune signature of response to PD-1 blockade in classical Hodgkin lymphoma.

The junction shows trimming of 0 bases on V and 2 bases on J, and the gene matches do not reach 14 bases of it. The cysteine opens and the phenylalanine closes a CDR3 of 19 amino acids. Just CDR3 DNA is preserved here, 57 bases in frame from base 1. This specimen's time point label, interpreted: cycle 4 day 1 (C4D1), after more than five weeks of nivolumab. All trial patients had relapsed after autologous stem cell transplantation, with cohorts A, B and C differing in prior brentuximab vedotin exposure. A total of more than 55 patients with relapsed/refractory classical Hodgkin lymphoma made up the trial cohort, and each patient's best overall response was complete response, partial response or progressive disease. Single-agent nivolumab was administered to trial patients in the multi-cohort phase II CheckMate 205 trial. An independent review committee assessed best overall response using the 2007 International Working Group response criteria. Trial PBMCs were collected immediately before nivolumab initiation (C1D1) and during therapy at cycle 2 day 1 and cycle 4 day 1. Peripheral blood was collected in 8 mL Vacutainer Cell Preparation Tubes, from which PBMCs were isolated by centrifugation and then cryopreserved.

The paper's findings and limits, for the study overall: CD4+ but not CD8+ TCR diversity rose significantly by C4D1 (p=0.0027 vs p=0.16), most apparent in complete responders (p=0.02). Trial patients achieving complete response had baseline diversity similar to newly diagnosed patients, whereas partial responders and progressors had significantly lower diversity. Newly diagnosed patients were reported to have lower baseline TCR diversity than healthy donors, and relapsed/refractory patients were reported to have lower baseline TCR diversity still. The study covered only a single clinical trial cohort, and the causes of the repertoire differences, possibly disease activity or prior therapy, were still not defined. Patients starting nivolumab less than 1 year after ASCT had lower diversity and were excluded from later analyses to avoid confounding by immune reconstitution.

This TCR was recovered from a human donor with classical Hodgkin lymphoma. The material sequenced was peripheral blood mononuclear cells (PBMCs), taken before the fourth cycle of nivolumab. The chain is assembled from TRBV23-1 and TRBJ2-3; 7 junctional bases match TRBD1. TRBV23-1 is recorded as an ORF, its role being uncertain. The sequenced DNA: TGCGCCAGCAGTCAATCGTTGGGGTGGGGGACAGCTTACACAGATACGCAGTATTTT. Translated, it gives CASSQSLGWGTAYTDTQYF.